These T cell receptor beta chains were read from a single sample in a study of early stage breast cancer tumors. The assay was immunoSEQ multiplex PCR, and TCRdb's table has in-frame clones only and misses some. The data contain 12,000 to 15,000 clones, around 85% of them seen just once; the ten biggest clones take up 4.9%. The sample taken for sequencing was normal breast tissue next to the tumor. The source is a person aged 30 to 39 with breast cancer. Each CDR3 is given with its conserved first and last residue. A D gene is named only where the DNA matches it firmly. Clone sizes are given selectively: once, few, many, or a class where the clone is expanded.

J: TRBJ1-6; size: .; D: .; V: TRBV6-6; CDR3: CASNVGTGNSPLHF; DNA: TGTGCCAGCAATGTCGGGACGGGTAATTCACCCCTCCACTTT
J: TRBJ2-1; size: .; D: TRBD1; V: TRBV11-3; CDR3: CASSLDGQGAKNEQFF; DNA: TGTGCCAGCAGCTTAGACGGACAGGGGGCGAAAAATGAGCAGTTCTTC
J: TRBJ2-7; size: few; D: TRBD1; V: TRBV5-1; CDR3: CASSSFNRQGSYEQYF; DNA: TGCGCCAGCAGCTCCTTCAACCGACAGGGCTCCTACGAGCAGTACTTC
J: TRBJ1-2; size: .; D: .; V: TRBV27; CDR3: CASSLRGTRDGYTF; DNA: TGTGCCAGCAGTTTAAGAGGGACTAGAGACGGCTACACCTTC
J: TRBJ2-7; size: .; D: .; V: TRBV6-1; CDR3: CASRQGLFPYEQYF; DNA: TGTGCCTCAAGACAGGGACTTTTTCCCTACGAGCAGTACTTC
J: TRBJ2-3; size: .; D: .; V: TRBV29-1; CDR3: CSVEGTGGQSGDTQYF; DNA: TGCAGCGTTGAAGGGACCGGGGGACAGAGTGGCGATACGCAGTATTTT
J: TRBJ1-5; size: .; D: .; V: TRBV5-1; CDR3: CASSLAGGGQPQHF; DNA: TGCGCCAGCAGCTTGGCGGGGGGTGGACAGCCCCAGCATTTT
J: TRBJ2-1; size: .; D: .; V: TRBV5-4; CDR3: CASSPPGGSYNEQFF; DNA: TGTGCCAGCAGCCCTCCTGGGGGCTCCTACAATGAGCAGTTCTTC
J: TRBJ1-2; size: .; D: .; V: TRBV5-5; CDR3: CASSYTGTKPYGYTF; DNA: TGTGCCAGCAGCTACACCGGGACCAAACCCTATGGCTACACCTTC
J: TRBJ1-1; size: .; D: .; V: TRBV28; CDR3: CASSLVNTEAFF; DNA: TGTGCCAGCAGTTTAGTGAACACTGAAGCTTTCTTT
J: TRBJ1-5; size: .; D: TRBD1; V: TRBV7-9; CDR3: CASSLGQGDQPQHF; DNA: TGTGCCAGCAGCCTGGGACAGGGTGATCAGCCCCAGCATTTT
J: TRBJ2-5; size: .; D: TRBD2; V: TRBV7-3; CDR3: CASSPYPSGQETQYF; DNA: TGTGCCAGCAGCCCCTACCCTAGCGGTCAGGAGACCCAGTACTTC
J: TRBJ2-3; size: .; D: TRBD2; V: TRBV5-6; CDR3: CASSSGLAGGPDTQYF; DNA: TGTGCCAGCAGCTCCGGACTAGCGGGAGGGCCAGATACGCAGTATTTT
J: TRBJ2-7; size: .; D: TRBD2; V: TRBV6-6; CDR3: CASSRRTSGSNEQYF; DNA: TGTGCCAGCAGCCGCCGGACTAGCGGGAGTAACGAGCAGTACTTC
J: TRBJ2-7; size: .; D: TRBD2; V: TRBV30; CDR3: CAWSVGGTSGYEQYF; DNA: TGTGCCTGGAGTGTCGGAGGGACTAGTGGCTACGAGCAGTACTTC
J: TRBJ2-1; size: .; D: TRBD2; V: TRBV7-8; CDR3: CASSFRTSGVSSYNEQFF; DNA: TGTGCCAGCAGCTTCAGGACTAGCGGGGTTAGCTCCTACAATGAGCAGTTCTTC
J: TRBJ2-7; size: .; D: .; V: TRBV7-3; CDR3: CASSLTVGDEQYF; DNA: TGTGCCAGCAGCTTAACTGTCGGGGACGAGCAGTACTTC
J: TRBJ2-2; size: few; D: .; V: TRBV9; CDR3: CASSVGNPTGELFF; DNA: TGTGCCAGCAGCGTAGGGAACCCGACCGGGGAGCTGTTTTTT
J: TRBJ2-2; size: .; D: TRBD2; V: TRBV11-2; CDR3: CASGLAGGAGELFF; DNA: TGTGCCAGCGGACTAGCGGGAGGCGCCGGGGAGCTGTTTTTT
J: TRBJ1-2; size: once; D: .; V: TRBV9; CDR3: CASSVDRDGYTF; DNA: TGTGCCAGCAGCGTAGACAGGGACGGCTACACCTTC